Below, 29 T cell receptor beta chains from the same sample are listed, as sequenced in a study of T-cell memory formation after mild COVID-19. TCRdb reprocessed the 5' RACE reads via MiXCR and lists one record per CDR3 protein. The table records more than 350,000 distinct CDR3 sequences, about 15% of them present only once. Sequenced sample: PBMCs or a T cell subset sorted from them (not recorded which). Source of these receptors: a man aged 18 to 29 who had mild COVID-19 (a few samples of this study predate the infection). Cell type and time point are not known.

This clonotype was seen a few times. V and J are TRBV6-5 and TRBJ1-2; 7 nucleotides agree with TRBD1. The trim removed 0 bases at V and 5 bases at J, leaving 12 bases unmatched. This CDR3 region has 17 residues. Germline V gene sequence: CDR1 MNHEY, CDR2 SVGAGI. Written as DNA, the CDR3 is TGTGCCAGCAGTTACTCGATTGGGTCACAGGGGAGTTATGGCTACACCTTC. Translated, it gives CASSYSIGSQGSYGYTF.

This clonotype was counted between two and nine times. This chain links TRBV5-1 with TRBJ1-5; unclear D gene. Germline CDR1 is SGHRS and CDR2 is YFSETQ. The CDR3 is made up of 13 amino acids. With 4 bases removed from V and 7 bases from J, the gap between germline ends came to 12 bases. CDR3: CASSVDVHQPQHF. CDR3 sequence (DNA): TGCGCCAGCAGCGTAGACGTCCACCAGCCCCAGCATTTT.

J is TRBJ1-4 and V is TRBV19, with D tentatively TRBD1 (5 bases). This CDR3 has 14 amino acids. Germline V gene sequence: CDR1 LNHDA, CDR2 SQIVND (reference sequence). V lost 3 bases and J lost 8, with 13 bases in between. The CDR3 region has the DNA TGTGCCAGTAGTATGCAGGGATCGGGCGAAAAACTGTTTTTT. As protein: CASSMQGSGEKLFF.

This clonotype has a handful of counts. The rearrangement joins TRBV2 to TRBJ1-2; D possibly corresponds to TRBD1 (5 bases). The CDR3 sequence is 15 residues long. V shed 6 bases and J shed 3 bases, with 17 bases lying between them. Germline V gene lookup returns CDR1 SNHLY and CDR2 FYNNEI. This CDR3 is CASRANPTGDYGYTF. In DNA form, the CDR3 reads TGTGCCAGCAGGGCGAACCCTACAGGAGACTATGGCTACACCTTC.

This chain links TRBV15 with TRBJ2-3; weak D call: TRBD2 (5 bases). V lost 3 bases to trimming and J lost 2 bases, with 9 bases between them. Germline V CDR1 and CDR2: LNHNV, YYDKDF (reference sequence). CDR3 length: 14 amino acids. Written as DNA, the CDR3 is TGTGCCACCAGCAGTCTTAGCGCCACAGATACGCAGTATTTT. Residues: CATSSLSATDTQYF.

V gene TRBV7-2 combines with J gene TRBJ1-6; D call uncertain. This CDR3 region has 14 residues. V dropped 3 bases and J dropped 7 bases, with 10 bases sitting between them. Germline-derived CDR1 and CDR2 are SGHTA and FQGNSA. The CDR3 bases are TGTGCCAGCAGCTTCAGCCAAACCAATTCACCCCTCCACTTT. As protein: CASSFSQTNSPLHF.

This sequence joins TRBV7-9 and TRBJ1-1; D remains ambiguous. V lost 4 bases and J 5 bases, leaving 14 bases between the germline ends. Per germline, CDR1 SEHNR and CDR2 FQNEAQ (reference sequence). The CDR3 is made up of 14 amino acids. Here the CDR3 reads CASSSPSPMTEAFF. In nucleotides, the CDR3 is TGTGCCAGCAGCTCCCCCTCTCCGATGACTGAAGCTTTCTTT.

J is TRBJ2-2 and V is TRBV3-1; maybe TRBD2 (6 bases). Germline CDR1 is LGHDT and CDR2 is YNNKEL (reference sequence). This CDR3 has 13 amino acids. Trimming shortened V by 1 base and J by 6 bases, and 6 bases separated the two germline ends. This CDR3 is CASSQAGAGELFF. Written as DNA, the CDR3 is TGTGCCAGCAGCCAAGCGGGGGCCGGGGAGCTGTTTTTT. The variable domain in full, completed from reference TRBV3-1 and TRBJ2-2, reads DTAVSQTPKYLVTQMGNDKSIKCEQNLGHDTMYWYKQDSKKFLKIMFSYNNKELIINETVPNRFSPKSPDKAHLNLHINSLELGDSAVYFCASSQAGAGELFFGEGSRLTVL.

This chain joins TRBV5-4 and TRBJ2-7; tentatively, D is TRBD2 (5 bases). V lost 3 bases to trimming and J lost 0 bases, with 25 bases between them. The CDR3 has 19 amino acids. The germline CDR1 and CDR2 sequences are SGHNT and YYREEE (reference sequence). In DNA form, the CDR3 reads TGTGCCAGCAGCTCTCCAGGACGGAGAACCCGAGGACTCTCCTACGAGCAGTACTTC. Its protein product is CASSSPGRRTRGLSYEQYF.

The chain combines TRBV12-3 or TRBV12-4 with TRBJ2-3; 9 bases line up with TRBD1. This CDR3 contains 18 residues. With 8 bases clipped from V and 1 base from J, the junction kept 16 bases outside the gene matches. CDR3 region: CASSNVRDRVGGTDTQYF. The CDR3, as DNA: TGTGCCAGCTCTAACGTACGGGACAGGGTGGGAGGCACAGATACGCAGTATTTT.

This clonotype showed up just a few times. A much larger clone sits a single nucleotide away, making a read error possible. The V gene is TRBV7-9, the J gene TRBJ2-5; 9 bases align to TRBD1. Trimming took 1 base from V and 1 from J; bases not matched to a gene: 1. The CDR3 spans 15 residues. Germline CDR1 SEHNR, CDR2 FQNEAQ (reference sequence). Written as DNA, the CDR3 is TGTGCCAGCAGCTTAGGGACAGGGGTCCAAGAGACCCAGTACTTC. It encodes CASSLGTGVQETQYF.

This clonotype has a count of ten or more. The chain is built from TRBV11-3 and TRBJ2-2; no clear D. The V gene's germline CDR1 is SGHNT and CDR2 YENEEA. V lost 1 base, J lost 6 bases, and 6 bases lay in between. This CDR3 comprises 13 residues. CDR3 in DNA: TGTGCCAGCAGCTTAGGGGGATCCGGGGAGCTGTTTTTT. Amino acids: CASSLGGSGELFF.

The chain carries TRBV5-1 and TRBJ2-3, with a tentative D call TRBD1 (6 bases). Trimming removed 4 bases at V and 4 bases at J, with 19 bases between. This CDR3 has 16 residues. From germline, CDR1 is SGHRS and CDR2 YFSETQ. The CDR3 DNA is TGCGCCAGCAGCCCTTGGGGCAGGGGTACACCAGATACGCAGTATTTT. Amino acid sequence: CASSPWGRGTPDTQYF.

The chain joins TRBV5-1 to TRBJ2-1; 9 bases line up with TRBD1. Germline-derived CDR1 and CDR2 are SGHRS and YFSETQ. With V trimmed by 3 bases and J by 12 bases, 13 bases remained unmatched. The CDR3 loop spans 15 amino acids. CDR3 in amino acids: CASSSPGQGLYGQFF. CDR3 DNA sequence: TGCGCCAGCAGCTCCCCGGGACAGGGTTTATACGGGCAGTTCTTC.

This sequence joins TRBV3-1 and TRBJ1-3; 8 bases are shared with TRBD1. In germline, CDR1 is LGHDT, CDR2 YNNKEL (reference sequence). This CDR3 contains 15 residues. The junction had 6 bases not matched to a gene; V was cut back by 6 bases and J by 2 bases. The CDR3 coding sequence is TGTGCCAGCAGTCTGACAGGGGACGCTGGAAACACCATATATTTT. As protein: CASSLTGDAGNTIYF.

The CDR3 is CASSLYGADTEAFF. The DNA of the CDR3 is TGTGCCAGCAGCTTATACGGCGCCGACACTGAAGCTTTCTTT. The rearrangement joins TRBV7-2 to TRBJ1-1; D is unresolved. V was cut by 2 bases and J by 3 bases, with 10 bases left in between. Germline V CDR1 and CDR2: SGHTA, FQGNSA. The CDR3 contains 14 residues.

The chain carries TRBV2 and TRBJ2-3; 7 bases agree with TRBD2. Germline values: CDR1 SNHLY, CDR2 FYNNEI. V lost 8 bases to trimming and J lost 0 bases; unmatched junction nucleotides: 8. The CDR3 is 15 amino acids. CDR3 residues: CASFAGVFSTDTQYF. The DNA for the CDR3 is TGTGCCAGCTTCGCGGGGGTCTTTAGCACAGATACGCAGTATTTT. Full variable domain (rest looked up from reference TRBV2 and TRBJ2-3): EPEVTQTPSHQVTQMGQEVILRCVPISNHLYFYWYRQILGQKVEFLVSFYNNEISEKSEIFDDQFSVERPDGSNFTLKIRSTKLEDSAMYFCASFAGVFSTDTQYFGPGTRLTVL.

In this sample, this clonotype turned up many times. This chain uses TRBV18 with TRBJ2-1; 9 bases align to TRBD2. Losses at the gene ends were 0 bases for V and 2 bases for J; bases not matched to a gene: 2. This CDR3 region has 16 residues. Germline loops: CDR1 KGHSH, CDR2 LQKENI. The CDR3 spells CASSPPGLATYNEQFF. CDR3 nucleotides: TGTGCCAGCTCACCACCGGGACTAGCTACCTACAATGAGCAGTTCTTC. The whole variable domain, filled in from reference TRBV18 and TRBJ2-1, reads NAGVMQNPRHLVRRRGQEARLRCSPMKGHSHVYWYRQLPEEGLKFMVYLQKENIIDESGMPKERFSAEFPKEGPSILRIQQVVRGDSAAYFCASSPPGLATYNEQFFGPGTRLTVL.

V and J are TRBV28 and TRBJ1-6, with unresolved D. The CDR3 consists of 15 residues. Between the trimmed V and J ends, which lost 5 bases and 5 bases, there was a span of 13 bases. CDR1 and CDR2 (germline): MDHEN, SYDVKM. CDR3 residues: CASSGSRADNSPLHF. The CDR3 nucleotides are TGTGCCAGCAGTGGGTCAAGGGCCGATAATTCACCCCTCCACTTT.

V is TRBV7-7 and J is TRBJ2-3; 8 bases are shared with TRBD2. This CDR3 is 17 amino acids long. The germline V gene has CDR1 SSHAT and CDR2 FNYEAQ (reference sequence). The CDR3 loop reads CAVGRGAVLGGTDTQYF. CDR3 sequence (DNA): TGTGCGGTGGGGCGGGGGGCCGTGCTTGGCGGCACAGATACGCAGTATTTT. Filled out from reference TRBV7-7 and TRBJ2-3, the complete variable domain reads GAGVSQSPRYKVTKRGQDVTLRCDPISSHATLYWYQQALGQGPEFLTYFNYEAQPDKSGLPSDRFSAERPEGSISTLTIQRTEQRDSAMYRCAVGRGAVLGGTDTQYFGPGTRLTVL.

In this sample, this clonotype turned up a few times. The V gene is TRBV20-1, the J gene TRBJ2-1; 10 nucleotides line up with TRBD2. V lost 6 bases, J lost 8 bases, and 10 bases stayed unmatched. Germline loops: CDR1 DFQATT, CDR2 SNEGSKA (reference sequence). The CDR3 is 14 amino acids. CDR3 loop: CSATRAGGPYEQFF. In nucleotides, the CDR3 is TGCAGTGCCACTAGAGCGGGGGGGCCCTATGAGCAGTTCTTC.

There are a few counts of this clonotype. The CDR3 sequence is CASSLREVGPVNTEAFF. CDR3 coding DNA: TGCGCCAGCAGCTTGAGAGAGGTTGGGCCCGTGAACACTGAAGCTTTCTTT. The chain joins TRBV5-1 to TRBJ1-1; D not certain. This CDR3 has 17 amino acids. The germline V and J ends were trimmed by 1 base and 0 bases, with 16 bases remaining between them. Germline assignment: CDR1 SGHRS and CDR2 YFSETQ.

The chain is built from TRBV10-3 and TRBJ2-5; D unresolved. This CDR3 region has 14 residues. Looked up from germline, CDR1 is ENHRY and CDR2 is SYGVKD. Trimming removed 0 bases at V and 5 bases at J, with 10 bases between. The CDR3 loop is CAISESDSRETQYF. CDR3 bases: TGTGCCATCAGTGAGTCGGATAGCCGGGAGACCCAGTACTTC.

This clonotype was counted a few times. The chain uses TRBV5-1 and TRBJ2-1; 7 bases align to TRBD1. From germline, CDR1 is SGHRS and CDR2 YFSETQ. The CDR3 spans 15 residues. V gave up 2 bases and J gave up 10 bases; unmatched junction bases: 12. The CDR3 sequence: CASSLRDSALDEQFF. As DNA, the CDR3 is TGCGCCAGCAGCTTAAGGGACAGCGCCCTTGACGAGCAGTTCTTC.

The chain couples TRBV29-1 to TRBJ1-2; 9 bases align to TRBD1. From germline, CDR1 is SQVTM and CDR2 ANQGSEA. The CDR3 is made up of 12 amino acids. The V gene end was trimmed by 6 bases and the J gene end by 11 bases; junction bases not matched to a gene: 10. Here the CDR3 reads CSVGQGQGKYTF. Here the CDR3 DNA reads TGCAGCGTGGGACAGGGACAGGGAAAATACACCTTC.

The chain combines TRBV12-3 or TRBV12-4 with TRBJ1-1; D not resolved. The V and J ends lost 2 bases and 4 bases respectively, with 14 bases between them. There are 15 residues in the CDR3. CDR3 residues: CASSLFGGRSTEAFF. The CDR3 DNA sequence: TGTGCCAGCAGTTTATTCGGAGGACGGAGCACTGAAGCTTTCTTT.

The chain is built from TRBV11-2 and TRBJ2-1, with TRBD1 matching 7 bases. The germline CDR1 and CDR2 sequences are SGHAT and FQNNGV. Trimming cost V 3 bases and J 7 bases; bases outside gene matches: 9. This CDR3 is 15 amino acids long. In nucleotides, the CDR3 is TGTGCCAGCAGCTTCCGACAGGGCTCGCGGAATGAGCAGTTCTTC. Translated: CASSFRQGSRNEQFF.

The chain combines TRBV5-1 with TRBJ2-5; D is uncertain. The CDR3 is 13 amino acids. The V gene lost 2 bases and the J gene lost 2 bases, with 7 bases spanning the gap. Germline V gene data show CDR1 as SGHRS and CDR2 as YFSETQ. The CDR3, as DNA: TGCGCCAGCAGCTTTGAGTGGCAAGAGACCCAGTACTTC. It is translated as CASSFEWQETQYF. The entire variable domain, with the rest obtained from reference TRBV5-1 and TRBJ2-5, is as follows: KAGVTQTPRYLIKTRGQQVTLSCSPISGHRSVSWYQQTPGQGLQFLFEYFSETQRNKGNFPGRFSGRQFSNSRSEMNVSTLELGDSALYLCASSFEWQETQYFGPGTRLLVL.

This clonotype was seen more than once but under ten times. The chain uses TRBV10-3 and TRBJ2-1; 8 bases fit TRBD1. With 6 bases clipped from V and 8 bases from J, the junction kept 6 bases outside the gene matches. The CDR3 extends over 13 amino acids. The germline V gene encodes CDR1 ENHRY and CDR2 SYGVKD. The CDR3 spells CAISYRGMDEQFF. CDR3 bases: TGTGCCATCAGCTACAGGGGGATGGATGAGCAGTTCTTC.